This T cell receptor (beta chain) was sequenced in a study of blood T cell repertoires in COVID-19. Produced via immunoSEQ multiplex PCR; TCRdb's table is partial and in-frame only. The sample carries fewer than 400,000 clones, around 85% recorded once. The origin of this receptor is a woman aged 30 to 39 who had been exposed to COVID-19. The material sequenced was PBMCs or T cells enriched from blood (not recorded which).

As DNA, the CDR3 is TGTGCCACCAGTGGTAAAGGGACAGGGGACACTGAAGCTTTCTTT. Amino acid sequence: CATSGKGTGDTEAFF. The chain has TRBV24-1 and TRBJ1-1; 10 bases line up with TRBD1. V shed 5 bases and J 3 bases; nucleotides not matched to a gene: 5. The germline gives CDR1 KGHDR, CDR2 SFDVKD. CDR3 length: 15 residues.